The 19 T cell receptor beta chains below were found in one sample sequenced in a study of T cells of healthy individuals. TCRdb reprocessed the 5' RACE reads with MiXCR, giving one entry per CDR3 protein. The data hold over 95,000 distinct CDR3 sequences, with around 17% observed a single time. The receptors stem from a human donor in good health.

This sequence joins TRBV11-2 and TRBJ2-4; the D call may be TRBD1 or TRBD2 (5 bases each). The CDR3 length is 17 residues. With 4 bases removed from V and 2 bases from J, the gap between germline ends came to 18 bases. The V gene's germline CDR1 is SGHAT and CDR2 FQNNGV. CDR3 sequence reads: CASSSYSGTLTKNIQYF. The CDR3 region has the DNA TGTGCCAGCAGCTCCTACTCCGGGACCCTAACCAAAAACATTCAGTACTTC.

V usage is TRBV14 and J usage is TRBJ1-2; no clear D. V was clipped by 1 base and J by 5 bases, with 8 bases between them. Germline V gene data show CDR1 as SGHDN and CDR2 as FVKESK. The CDR3 runs 13 residues. This CDR3 reads CASSQAVGYGYTF. In DNA form, the CDR3 reads TGTGCCAGCAGCCAAGCCGTGGGGTATGGCTACACCTTC.

The chain has TRBV5-1 and TRBJ2-2; 8 positions agree with TRBD2. Losses at the gene ends were 3 bases for V and 4 bases for J; bases not matched to a gene: 8. The length of the CDR3 is 16 residues. Germline V gives CDR1 SGHRS, CDR2 YFSETQ. CDR3 bases: TGCGCCAGCAGCTCCCGGATGACTAGCGCCACCGGGGAGCTGTTTTTT. Translation: CASSSRMTSATGELFF.

This clonotype was found many times. J is TRBJ1-4 and V is TRBV2; the match to TRBD1 covers 7 bases. This CDR3 is built from 14 residues. The ends lost 6 bases at V and 5 bases at J; junction bases unmatched: 6. Germline loops: CDR1 SNHLY, CDR2 FYNNEI. This CDR3 is CASSGTARNEKLFF. The CDR3 bases are TGTGCCAGCAGCGGGACAGCCAGGAATGAAAAACTGTTTTTT. The full variable domain, its missing parts supplied by reference TRBV2 and TRBJ1-4, is EPEVTQTPSHQVTQMGQEVILRCVPISNHLYFYWYRQILGQKVEFLVSFYNNEISEKSEIFDDQFSVERPDGSNFTLKIRSTKLEDSAMYFCASSGTARNEKLFFGSGTQLSVL.

This clonotype was seen repeatedly, ten times or more. This chain uses TRBV27 with TRBJ2-6; TRBD1 or TRBD2 may be the D gene (6 bases each). Germline assignment: CDR1 MNHEY and CDR2 SMNVEV (reference sequence). The CDR3 has 17 residues. The V gene lost 1 base and the J gene lost 2 bases, with 12 bases spanning the gap. CDR3 nucleotides: TGTGCCAGCAGTTTATTTTCGGGGGCCACTGGGGCCAACGTCCTGACTTTC. It yields the protein CASSLFSGATGANVLTF.

This clonotype was recorded many times. The rearrangement joins TRBV5-1 to TRBJ1-6; D is unresolved. Deletions cut 4 bases from V and 6 bases from J, with 14 bases between. The CDR3 is 15 amino acids. From germline, CDR1 is SGHRS and CDR2 YFSETQ. CDR3 sequence (DNA): TGCGCCAGCAGCCCGGGATCAGCGCGTAATTCACCCCTCCACTTT. This codes for CASSPGSARNSPLHF.

This clonotype was seen a handful of times. The gene calls are TRBV6-6 and TRBJ2-5; the D gene is possibly TRBD2 (6 bases). Germline V CDR1 and CDR2: MNHNY, SVGAGI (reference sequence). The CDR3 is 14 residues long. V shed 2 bases and J shed 0 bases, with 7 bases lying between them. CDR3 in DNA: TGTGCCAGCAGTTACGGGGGGTACCAAGAGACCCAGTACTTC. Translated, it gives CASSYGGYQETQYF.

This sequence joins TRBV6-5 and TRBJ2-1, with 12 bases that match TRBD2. The CDR3 consists of 17 residues. With 0 bases clipped from V and 3 bases from J, the junction kept 3 bases outside the gene matches. Germline V gene data show CDR1 as MNHEY and CDR2 as SVGAGI. The CDR3 sequence: CASSYSMGLAGYNEQFF. The CDR3 DNA reads TGTGCCAGCAGTTACTCGATGGGACTAGCGGGCTACAATGAGCAGTTCTTC.

This clonotype appeared a few times. The rearrangement joins TRBV12-3 or TRBV12-4 to TRBJ2-7; a weak D match, TRBD1 (6 bases). The ends were cut back, 1 base at V and 1 base at J, with 11 bases in the middle. This CDR3 has 15 amino acids. The CDR3 nucleotides are TGTGCCAGCAGTTTAGATACAGGGAGATCCTACGAGCAGTACTTC. Translating it yields CASSLDTGRSYEQYF.

This clonotype was counted a few times. The rearrangement uses TRBV27 and TRBJ1-1; no clear D gene. The germline gives CDR1 MNHEY, CDR2 SMNVEV (reference sequence). This CDR3 has 13 residues. V dropped 6 bases and J dropped 2 bases, with 10 bases sitting between them. The CDR3 region is CASSRLGNTEAFF. The CDR3 coding sequence is TGTGCCAGCAGCCGCCTCGGTAACACTGAAGCTTTCTTT.

The sample holds a few counts of this clonotype. At one end the junction does not follow the germline gene, possibly because of a read error. This sequence joins TRBV20-1 and TRBJ2-1; possibly TRBD2 for D (6 bases). Looked up from germline, CDR1 is DFQATT and CDR2 is SNEGSKA (reference sequence). The CDR3 consists of 15 residues. This CDR3 is CSVRDSGPSYNEQFF. The CDR3 DNA sequence: TGCAGTGTTAGAGATAGCGGCCCCTCCTACAATGAGCAGTTCTTC.

This clonotype was seen a handful of times. This rearrangement joins TRBV2 to TRBJ1-1, with D tentatively TRBD1 (5 bases). The CDR3 totals 16 residues. The germline CDR1 and CDR2 sequences are SNHLY and FYNNEI. V lost 3 bases, J lost 7 bases, and 21 bases lay in between. The CDR3 DNA reads as TGTGCCAGCAGTGACTCCCCTGGGGCAGGGAGCTATGAAGCTTTCTTT. This gives the protein CASSDSPGAGSYEAFF.

The rearrangement joins TRBV18 to TRBJ1-2, with D possibly TRBD1 on 6 matching bases. The CDR3 loop spans 16 amino acids. Germline CDR1 is KGHSH and CDR2 is LQKENI. The V gene lost 2 bases and the J gene lost 4 bases, with 17 bases spanning the gap. The CDR3 reads CASSPFTGKDSYGYTF. CDR3 sequence (DNA): TGTGCCAGCTCACCATTCACAGGGAAGGACTCCTATGGCTACACCTTC. The entire variable domain, with the rest obtained from reference TRBV18 and TRBJ1-2, is as follows: NAGVMQNPRHLVRRRGQEARLRCSPMKGHSHVYWYRQLPEEGLKFMVYLQKENIIDESGMPKERFSAEFPKEGPSILRIQQVVRGDSAAYFCASSPFTGKDSYGYTFGSGTRLTVV.

At least ten counts were recorded for this clonotype. V usage is TRBV16 and J usage is TRBJ2-4; unclear D gene. Germline lookup yields CDR1 KGHSY and CDR2 FQNENV. The CDR3 has 15 residues. The ends were cut back, 0 bases at V and 6 bases at J, with 12 bases in the middle. In DNA, the CDR3 is TGTGCCAGCAGCCAATCGACGCCATCCTCAAACATTCAGTACTTC. This encodes CASSQSTPSSNIQYF.

This clonotype turned up a few times. The CDR3 DNA sequence: TGCAGCGTTGTCACAGCGAACACTGAAGCTTTCTTT. Amino acids: CSVVTANTEAFF. The V call is TRBV29-1, the J call TRBJ1-1; D remains unclear. Trimming took off 4 bases at V and 1 base at J, with 7 bases between the two ends. The CDR3 covers 12 residues. CDR1 and CDR2 (germline): SQVTM, ANQGSEA.

The rearrangement links TRBV12-3 or TRBV12-4 to TRBJ2-7; possible D gene TRBD2, 6 bases. The V end was cut by 3 bases, the J end by 4 bases, with 13 bases between. This CDR3 is 14 amino acids long. This chain's CDR3 is CASSFLGGRYEQYF. CDR3 in DNA: TGTGCCAGCAGTTTTCTGGGGGGAAGGTACGAGCAGTACTTC.

This clonotype has only a few counts. The chain joins TRBV15 to TRBJ1-2, with a possible D match to TRBD1 (6 bases). The ends were cut back, 1 base at V and 8 bases at J, with 11 bases in the middle. The CDR3 runs to 13 residues. Germline V lookup: CDR1 LNHNV, CDR2 YYDKDF (reference sequence). The chain's CDR3 is CATSRAPGEGYTF. The CDR3 region has the DNA TGTGCCACCAGCAGAGCCCCAGGGGAAGGCTACACCTTC.

This clonotype was observed a handful of times. The chain recombines TRBV28 with TRBJ2-6; D uncertain. With 6 bases removed from V and 5 bases from J, the gap between germline ends came to 8 bases. This CDR3 spans 13 amino acids. The germline gives CDR1 MDHEN, CDR2 SYDVKM. CDR3 region: CASRRSRANVLTF. The CDR3 coding sequence is TGTGCCAGCAGACGTTCAAGGGCCAACGTCCTGACTTTC.

In this sample, this clonotype turned up a few times. The V and J genes are TRBV4-3 and TRBJ2-5; a weak D match, TRBD1 (6 bases). The CDR3 runs to 17 residues. The V end was cut by 0 bases, the J end by 3 bases, with 17 bases between. Germline V lookup: CDR1 LGHNA, CDR2 YSLEER. CDR3 nucleotides: TGCGCCAGCAGCCAAGAAGGGTGGGGACAAGATAAAGAGACCCAGTACTTC. Its translation: CASSQEGWGQDKETQYF.